A single sample is the source of the 10 T cell receptor beta chains below, sequenced in a study of blood T cells in healthy people across ages. PCR was performed a second time for about 7 to 12 cycles using a sample-barcoded 5' primer and a J-beta primer mix. TCRdb reprocessed the 5' RACE reads via MiXCR and lists one record per CDR3 protein. The top ten hold 3% to 4.5% of the sample, which has 550,000 to 750,000 distinct CDR3 sequences, 21% seen once. Specimen: blood. The receptors shown here come from a man between 65 and 80 years old in good health.

There are a few counts of this clonotype. The J gene is TRBJ2-3, the V gene TRBV20-1; a possible D gene is TRBD1 (5 bases). The CDR3 runs 15 residues. Per germline, CDR1 DFQATT and CDR2 SNEGSKA (reference sequence). Trimming stripped 0 bases from V and 2 bases from J, with 12 bases between. CDR3 nucleotides: TGCAGTGCTAGAGATCCGACAGCCCCCACAGATACGCAGTATTTT. Its protein is CSARDPTAPTDTQYF.

V is TRBV15 and J is TRBJ2-3, with a tentative D call TRBD2 (6 bases). Trimming cost V 2 bases and J 2 bases, with 14 bases left between them. The CDR3 contains 16 residues. Germline-derived CDR1 and CDR2 are LNHNV and YYDKDF (reference sequence). CDR3 bases: TGTGCCACCAGCAGAACCCGGGACTTATTCACAGATACGCAGTATTTT. It encodes CATSRTRDLFTDTQYF.

V gene TRBV3-1 combines with J gene TRBJ1-2; D is undetermined. Germline values: CDR1 LGHDT, CDR2 YNNKEL (reference sequence). V gave up 2 bases and J gave up 1 base, with 5 bases separating them. The CDR3 runs to 13 residues. CDR3 nucleotide sequence: TGTGCCAGCAGCCAATTGGTTAACTATGGCTACACCTTC. Its translation is CASSQLVNYGYTF.

This clonotype occurred a few times. The chain carries TRBV3-1 and TRBJ2-7, with 10 bases matching TRBD1. V shed 4 bases and J 1 base; nucleotides not matched to a gene: 4. The CDR3 runs 15 residues. Germline V gene lookup returns CDR1 LGHDT and CDR2 YNNKEL (reference sequence). DNA of the CDR3: TGTGCCAGCAGCCCATGGACAGGGGGATCCTACGAGCAGTACTTC. Protein product: CASSPWTGGSYEQYF.

Ten or more counts support this clonotype. This rearrangement joins TRBV7-9 to TRBJ1-4; D not certain. The CDR3 sequence is 13 residues long. Trimming took 4 bases from V and 1 from J, leaving 4 bases between them. The germline V gene encodes CDR1 SEHNR and CDR2 FQNEAQ (reference sequence). The CDR3 spells CASSSGTNEKLFF. CDR3 DNA: TGTGCCAGCAGCTCCGGAACTAATGAAAAACTGTTTTTT.

The chain is built from TRBV28 and TRBJ1-5; unclear D gene. Trimming pared 6 bases from V and 10 bases from J, leaving 13 bases between. The CDR3 loop spans 12 amino acids. Germline lookup yields CDR1 MDHEN and CDR2 SYDVKM. The CDR3, as DNA: TGTGCCAGCAGGGATTACCTCAGCCCCCAGCATTTT. This gives the protein CASRDYLSPQHF.

This clonotype was counted between two and nine times. V gene TRBV6-1 combines with J gene TRBJ1-2, with D perhaps TRBD1 (6 bases). V lost 11 bases, J lost 4 bases, and 17 bases lay in between. The CDR3 consists of 13 residues. In germline, CDR1 is MNHNS, CDR2 SASEGT. The CDR3 DNA reads as TGTGCCGCGAGGGGGGACGGAGGCTATGGCTACACCTTC. This translates into CAARGDGGYGYTF.

The chain combines TRBV3-1 with TRBJ2-5; TRBD2 matches 8 bases. The germline V gene has CDR1 LGHDT and CDR2 YNNKEL (reference sequence). Unmatched junction bases numbered 18, after V lost 4 bases and J lost 5 bases. This CDR3 is built from 18 residues. CDR3 nucleotides: TGTGCCAGCAGCCCATTTGCCGAGATCAGCGGGAGTCTCGAGACCCAGTACTTC. Protein: CASSPFAEISGSLETQYF.

The chain couples TRBV24-1 to TRBJ2-1; 7 bases fit TRBD1. The CDR3 totals 15 residues. The germline V gene encodes CDR1 KGHDR and CDR2 SFDVKD. J lost 3 bases, V lost 2 bases, and 3 bases had no gene match. The DNA for the CDR3 is TGTGCCACCAGTGATTCCGGACAGGACTACAATGAGCAGTTCTTC. Translation gives CATSDSGQDYNEQFF.

This clonotype has only a few counts. The V and J genes are TRBV15 and TRBJ2-3; D is unresolved. Germline values: CDR1 LNHNV, CDR2 YYDKDF (reference sequence). V lost 0 bases to trimming and J lost 3 bases, with 10 bases between them. The CDR3 runs 15 residues. The CDR3 sequence is CATSRDPNPTDTQYF. The CDR3 DNA follows: TGTGCCACCAGCAGAGATCCCAATCCTACAGATACGCAGTATTTT.